This T cell receptor beta chain was retrieved from a study of T-cell reconstitution after alpha-beta-depleted transplantation in children (dated by TCRdb to 2016 to 2017). Notes on the research overall: The study quantitatively tracked T-cell immune reconstitution after TCRalphabeta/CD19-depleted allogeneic hematopoietic cell transplantation in children using TCR repertoire profiling. What the work shows at the level of the full study, not this receptor alone: The apparently early recovery of alphabetaT-cell counts about two months after transplant reportedly depended on only several hundred rapidly expanded clones that came from non-depleted graft cells. In some patients, high TCRbeta diversity at day 60 was attributed to recipient T cells and intrathymic progenitors that had survived conditioning. Over subsequent months, a decline in hyperexpanded clone frequencies was noted, and after one year, T-cell counts and TCRbeta diversity were mostly ascribed to newly produced T cells.

The treatment or condition label, as the study defines it: allogeneic hematopoietic cell transplantation with graft depleted of TCRalphabeta T cells and CD19 B cells. The transplant recipients were children given TCRalphabeta/CD19-depleted allogeneic hematopoietic cell grafts. CDR1 and CDR2 were assigned from the germline V gene (reference sequence) as LGHDT and YNNKEL. V has 0 bases trimmed and J has 3 bases trimmed; junction bases matching no gene number 2. Its CDR3 holds 14 amino acids, cysteine through phenylalanine. Only the CDR3 DNA stays, 42 bases, in frame from base 1. About this clonotype: Its antigen is not yet known. Base quality data are lacking; no much larger clone is found one base away.

Library preparation was by PCR. Sequencing took place on an Illumina HiSeq 2500. TCR library preparation used molecular barcoding, with unique molecular identifiers applied to normalize quantification of the TCRbeta repertoire. TCRdb handled the public reads itself, with Q25 trimming in fastp and clone calling in MiXCR, and kept productive beta chains. All rows with the same CDR3 protein become a single entry with the most common DNA and genes. A total of fewer than 250,000 distinct CDR3 sequences appear in this sample, around a sixth of them only once. Just under 45% of the sample rests with the top ten.

The material sequenced was PBMCs, mostly from graft donor cells, taken 360 days after TCRalphabeta/CD19-depleted stem cell transplant. This TCR was recovered from a male patient between 2 and 10 years old who had a stem cell transplant for acute lymphoblastic leukemia, so the T cells may come from the graft donor. Rearrangement joined TRBV3-1 to TRBJ2-7; 7 junctional bases match TRBD1. CDR3 reads: CASSQDRGYYEQYF. The DNA reads TGTGCCAGCAGCCAAGACAGGGGGTACTACGAGCAGTACTTC.